The entry below gives a single T cell receptor (beta chain) sequence along with its context. As yet, its antigen is unknown. These data originate in a study of blood T cells in healthy people across ages. General observations from the study: No one knew whether donors had CMV, which possibly confounded expanded clonotype changes.

Approximately 10 milliliters was the volume of peripheral blood drawn from each donor. Germline-derived CDR1 and CDR2 are SGHRS and YFSETQ. The CDR3 has 16 amino acids. With 1 base clipped from V and 1 base from J, the junction kept 7 bases outside the gene matches. The authors ran a second PCR of 7 to 11 cycles using a sample-barcoded 5' primer and a J-beta primer mix. TCRdb re-called the 5' RACE reads through MiXCR, storing one row per CDR3 protein. Of 1.8 million or so distinct CDR3 sequences in the sample, roughly two fifths were seen once. What was sequenced was blood. This receptor was obtained from a human donor in good health. The gene calls are TRBV5-1 and TRBJ1-1; the match to TRBD1 covers 7 bases. DNA of the CDR3: TGCGCCAGCAGCTTGATCTTATCAGGGGGGAACACTGAAGCTTTCTTT. Its protein is CASSLILSGGNTEAFF.